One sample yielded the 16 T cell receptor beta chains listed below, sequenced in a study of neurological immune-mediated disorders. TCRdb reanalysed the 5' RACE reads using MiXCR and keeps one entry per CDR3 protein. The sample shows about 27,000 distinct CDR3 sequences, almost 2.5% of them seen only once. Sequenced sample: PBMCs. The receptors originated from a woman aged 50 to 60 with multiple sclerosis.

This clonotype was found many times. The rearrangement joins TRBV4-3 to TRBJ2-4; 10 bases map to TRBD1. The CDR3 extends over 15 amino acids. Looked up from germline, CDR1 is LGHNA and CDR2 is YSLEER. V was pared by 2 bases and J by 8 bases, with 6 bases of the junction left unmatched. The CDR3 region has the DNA TGCGCCAGCAGCCAACTTCGGACAGGGGGGGACATTCAGTACTTC. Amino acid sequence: CASSQLRTGGDIQYF.

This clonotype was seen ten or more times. This CDR3 reads CASSWVTGNEQYF. In nucleotides, the CDR3 is TGTGCCAGCAGTTGGGTGACAGGGAACGAGCAGTACTTC. V usage is TRBV12-3 or TRBV12-4 and J usage is TRBJ2-7; 7 positions agree with TRBD1. The CDR3 runs 13 residues. J lost 5 bases, V lost 4 bases, and 5 bases had no gene match.

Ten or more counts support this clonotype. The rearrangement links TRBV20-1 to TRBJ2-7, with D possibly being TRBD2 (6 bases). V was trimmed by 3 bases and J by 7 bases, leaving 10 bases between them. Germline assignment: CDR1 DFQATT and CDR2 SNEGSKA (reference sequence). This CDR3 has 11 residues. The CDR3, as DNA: TGCAGTGCTAGGGCGGGAACTGAGCAGTACTTC. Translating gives CSARAGTEQYF.

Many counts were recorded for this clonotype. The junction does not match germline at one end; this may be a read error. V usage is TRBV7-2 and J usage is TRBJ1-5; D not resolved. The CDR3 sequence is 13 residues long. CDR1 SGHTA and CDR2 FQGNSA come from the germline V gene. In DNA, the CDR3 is TGTGCCAGCAGCTTATGGAATAATCAGCCCCAGAATTTT. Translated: CASSLWNNQPQNF.

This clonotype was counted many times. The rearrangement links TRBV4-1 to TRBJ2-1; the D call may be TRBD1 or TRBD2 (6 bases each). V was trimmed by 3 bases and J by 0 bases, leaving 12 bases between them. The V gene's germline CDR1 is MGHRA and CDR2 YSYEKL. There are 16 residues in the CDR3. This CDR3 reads CASSQTGASSYNEQFF. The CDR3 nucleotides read TGCGCCAGCAGCCAGACGGGGGCCAGCTCCTACAATGAGCAGTTCTTC.

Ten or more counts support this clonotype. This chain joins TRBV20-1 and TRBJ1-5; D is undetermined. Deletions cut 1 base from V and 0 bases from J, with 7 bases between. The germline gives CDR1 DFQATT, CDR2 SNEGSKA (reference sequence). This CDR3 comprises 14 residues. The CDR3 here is CSARAGGSNQPQHF. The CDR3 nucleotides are TGCAGTGCTAGAGCGGGAGGTAGCAATCAGCCCCAGCATTTT.

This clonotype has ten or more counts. The CDR3 sequence is CSASEQGGSNQPQHF. DNA of the CDR3: TGCAGTGCTAGTGAACAGGGGGGTAGCAATCAGCCCCAGCATTTT. The rearrangement joins TRBV20-1 to TRBJ1-5; TRBD1 aligns across 8 bases. V shed 3 bases, J shed 0 bases, and the junction held 4 bases outside the gene matches. Per the germline V gene, CDR1 is DFQATT and CDR2 is SNEGSKA (reference sequence). The CDR3 runs 15 residues.

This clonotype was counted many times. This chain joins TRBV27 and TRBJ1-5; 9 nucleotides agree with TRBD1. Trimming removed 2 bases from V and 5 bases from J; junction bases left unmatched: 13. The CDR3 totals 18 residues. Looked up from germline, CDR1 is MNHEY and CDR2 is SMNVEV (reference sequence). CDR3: CASSLPRYPGQGHQPQHF. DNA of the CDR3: TGTGCCAGCAGTTTACCTAGATATCCGGGACAGGGACATCAGCCCCAGCATTTT.

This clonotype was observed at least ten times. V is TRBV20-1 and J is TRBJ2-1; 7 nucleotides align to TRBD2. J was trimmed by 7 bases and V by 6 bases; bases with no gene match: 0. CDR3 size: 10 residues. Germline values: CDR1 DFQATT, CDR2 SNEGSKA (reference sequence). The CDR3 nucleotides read TGCAGTGCCGGGGGGAATGAGCAGTTCTTC. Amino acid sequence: CSAGGNEQFF.

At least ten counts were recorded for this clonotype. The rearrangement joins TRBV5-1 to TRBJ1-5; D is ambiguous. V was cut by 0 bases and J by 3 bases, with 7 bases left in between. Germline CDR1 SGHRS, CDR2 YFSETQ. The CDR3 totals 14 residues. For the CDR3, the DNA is TGCGCCAGCAGCTTGGGGCAGAACAATCAGCCCCAGCATTTT. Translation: CASSLGQNNQPQHF.

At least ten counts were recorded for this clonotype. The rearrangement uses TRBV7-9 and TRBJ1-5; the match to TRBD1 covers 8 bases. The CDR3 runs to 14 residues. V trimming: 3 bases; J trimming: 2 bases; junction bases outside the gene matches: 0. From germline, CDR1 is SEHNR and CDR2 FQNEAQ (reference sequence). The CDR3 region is CASSLTGGNQPQHF. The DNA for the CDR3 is TGTGCCAGCAGCTTGACAGGGGGCAATCAGCCCCAGCATTTT.

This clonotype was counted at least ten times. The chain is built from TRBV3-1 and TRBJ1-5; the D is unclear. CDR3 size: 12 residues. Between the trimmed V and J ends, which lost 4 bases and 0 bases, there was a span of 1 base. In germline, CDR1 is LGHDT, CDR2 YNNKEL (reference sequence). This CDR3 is CASSLSNQPQHF. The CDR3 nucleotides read TGTGCCAGCAGCCTTAGCAATCAGCCCCAGCATTTT.

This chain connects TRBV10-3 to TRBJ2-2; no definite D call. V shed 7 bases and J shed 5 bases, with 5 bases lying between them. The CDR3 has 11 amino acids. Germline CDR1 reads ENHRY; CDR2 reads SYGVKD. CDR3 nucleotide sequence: TGTGCCATCACCTCAACCGGGGAGCTGTTTTTT. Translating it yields CAITSTGELFF.

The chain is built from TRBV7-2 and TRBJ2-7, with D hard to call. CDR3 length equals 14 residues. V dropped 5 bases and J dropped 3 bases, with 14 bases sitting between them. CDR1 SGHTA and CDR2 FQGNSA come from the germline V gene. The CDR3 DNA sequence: TGTGCCAGCAGCCCCGACCGAACCAACTACGAGCAGTACTTC. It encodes CASSPDRTNYEQYF.

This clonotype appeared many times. The CDR3 nucleotides are TGTGCCAGCAGCCCGAGACGGGGGGGGCGGAGTGAGCAGTTCTTC. It specifies CASSPRRGGRSEQFF. The chain combines TRBV7-2 with TRBJ2-1; TRBD2 agrees at 8 bases. The CDR3 is made up of 15 amino acids. The germline gives CDR1 SGHTA, CDR2 FQGNSA. V gave up 5 bases and J gave up 9 bases; unmatched junction bases: 12.

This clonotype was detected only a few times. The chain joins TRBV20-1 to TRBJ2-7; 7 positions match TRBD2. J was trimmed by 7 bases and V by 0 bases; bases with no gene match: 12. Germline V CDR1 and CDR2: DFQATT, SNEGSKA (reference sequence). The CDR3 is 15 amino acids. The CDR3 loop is CSARDPRESSGEQYF. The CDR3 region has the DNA TGCAGTGCTAGAGATCCGCGGGAGTCTTCGGGAGAGCAGTACTTC.